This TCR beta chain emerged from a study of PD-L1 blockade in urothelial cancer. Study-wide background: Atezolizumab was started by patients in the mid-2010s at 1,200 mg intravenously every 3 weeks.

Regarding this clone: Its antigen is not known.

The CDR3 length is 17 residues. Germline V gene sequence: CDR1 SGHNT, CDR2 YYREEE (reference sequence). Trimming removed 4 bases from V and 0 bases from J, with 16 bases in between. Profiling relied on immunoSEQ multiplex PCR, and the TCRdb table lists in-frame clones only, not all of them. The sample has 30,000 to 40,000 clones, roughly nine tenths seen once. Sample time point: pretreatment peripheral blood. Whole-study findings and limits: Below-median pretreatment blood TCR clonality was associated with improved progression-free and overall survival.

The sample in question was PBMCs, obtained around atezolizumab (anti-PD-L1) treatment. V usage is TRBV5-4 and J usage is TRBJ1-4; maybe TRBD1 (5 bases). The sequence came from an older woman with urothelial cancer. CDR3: CASSPDKNSATNEKLFF. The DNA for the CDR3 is TGTGCCAGCAGCCCGGACAAAAACTCTGCAACTAATGAAAAACTGTTTTTT.